One sample yielded the 4 T cell receptor beta chains listed below, sequenced in a study of shared clonotypes between healthy human individuals. Assay: immunoSEQ multiplex PCR; the TCRdb copy retains only in-frame clones and omits some. The repertoire consists of around 940,000 clones, with roughly 72% occurring once and the leading ten covering over 1.3%. The specimen sequenced was memory CD4+ T cells sorted from blood. Described subset: CD45RA-negative fraction. All receptors come from a man between 18 and 35 years old in good health.

The chain employs TRBV4-3 and TRBJ2-3; TRBD2 might be the D (6 bases). CDR1 and CDR2 (germline): LGHNA, YSLEER. This CDR3 is 16 amino acids long. Trimming removed 0 bases from V and 2 bases from J, with 12 bases in between. CDR3: CASSQDHSGDTDTQYF. CDR3 coding DNA: TGCGCCAGCAGCCAAGATCATAGCGGCGACACAGATACGCAGTATTTT.

This clone was counted at least ten times. The sample has other DNA sequences that encode this CDR3 too. Here the CDR3 reads CASSARPGGAGYNEQFF. CDR3 sequence (DNA): TGTGCCAGCAGCGCCCGCCCCGGGGGGGCTGGTTACAATGAGCAGTTCTTC. The J gene is TRBJ2-1, the V gene TRBV9, with TRBD2 matching 8 bases. With V trimmed by 3 bases and J by 4 bases, 12 bases remained unmatched. From germline, CDR1 is SGDLS and CDR2 YYNGEE. This CDR3 has 17 amino acids.

CDR3 amino acids: CASSSDRARGNVLTF. Written as DNA, the CDR3 is TGTGCCAGCAGCTCAGACAGGGCTCGAGGCAACGTCCTGACTTTC. The rearrangement uses TRBV5-6 and TRBJ2-6; TRBD1 aligns across 7 bases. Germline lookup yields CDR1 SGHDT and CDR2 YYEEEE. Germline trimming cut 3 bases from V and 9 bases from J; bases unmatched to any gene: 9. This CDR3 spans 15 amino acids. Combining the CDR3 with reference TRBV5-6 and TRBJ2-6 gives the whole variable domain DAGVTQSPTHLIKTRGQQVTLRCSPKSGHDTVSWYQQALGQGPQFIFQYYEEEERQRGNFPDRFSGHQFPNYSSELNVNALLLGDSALYLCASSSDRARGNVLTFGAGSRLTVL.

Comments on this clone: The sample holds other DNA sequences that translate to the same CDR3. The chain has TRBV6-1 and TRBJ1-2, with TRBD1 identical over 7 bases. CDR1 is MNHNS and CDR2 is SASEGT in the germline V gene. This CDR3 comprises 13 residues. V lost 6 bases, J lost 4 bases, and 5 bases stayed unmatched. The CDR3 bases are TGTGCCAGCAGACGACAGGGTAGCTATGGCTACACCTTC. Protein product: CASRRQGSYGYTF.